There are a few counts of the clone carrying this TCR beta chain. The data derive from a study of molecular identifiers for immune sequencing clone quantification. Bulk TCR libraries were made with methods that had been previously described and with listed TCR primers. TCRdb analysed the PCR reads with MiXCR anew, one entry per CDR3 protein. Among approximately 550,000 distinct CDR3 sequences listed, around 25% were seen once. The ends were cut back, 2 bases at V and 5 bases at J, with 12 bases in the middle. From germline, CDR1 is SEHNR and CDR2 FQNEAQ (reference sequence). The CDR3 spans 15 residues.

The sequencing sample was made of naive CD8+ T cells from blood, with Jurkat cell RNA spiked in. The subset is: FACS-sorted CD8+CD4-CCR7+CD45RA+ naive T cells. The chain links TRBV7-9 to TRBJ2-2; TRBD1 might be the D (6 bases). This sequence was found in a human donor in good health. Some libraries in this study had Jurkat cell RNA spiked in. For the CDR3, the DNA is TGTGCCAGCAGCTTAACCGCACAGGGTACCGGGGAGCTGTTTTTT. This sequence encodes CASSLTAQGTGELFF. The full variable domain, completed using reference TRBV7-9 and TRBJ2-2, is DTGVSQNPRHKITKRGQNVTFRCDPISEHNRLYWYRQTLGQGPEFLTYFQNEAQLEKSRLLSDRFSAERPKGSFSTLEIQRTEQGDSAMYLCASSLTAQGTGELFFGEGSRLTVL.